This is a list of T cell receptor beta chains from one sample in a study of radiotherapy plus CTLA-4 blockade in lung cancer. Generated by immunoSEQ multiplex PCR, the TCRdb table keeps only in-frame clones and is missing some. This table holds 57,000 or so clones, 70% to 80% found once. The sample was peripheral blood, taken from a patient treated with radiotherapy plus ipilimumab. The origin of the receptors is a human donor with non-small cell lung cancer who had a complete response to radiotherapy plus ipilimumab. The CDR3 runs from the conserved cysteine through the conserved F or W. A D gene is named only where the DNA matches it firmly. Clone size appears in some rows only: once, few, many, or a class for an expanded clone.

j_call v_call d_call clone_size cdr3_length cdr3_aa cdr3_nt
TRBJ1-1 TRBV7-9 - - 15 CASSPPGGRRAEAFF TGTGCCAGCAGCCCACCGGGGGGCAGACGCGCTGAAGCTTTCTTT
TRBJ1-6 TRBV27 - - 15 CASRYEVEFSSPPHF TGTGCCAGCAGATACGAGGTGGAGTTTTCTTCACCCCCCCACTTT
TRBJ1-3 TRBV9 TRBD1 - 20 CASSVSGRQGARPGGNTIYF TGTGCCAGCAGCGTATCGGGACGACAGGGGGCTCGGCCAGGTGGAAACACCATATATTTT
TRBJ2-3 TRBV30 - - 14 CACAGASSTDTQYF TGTGCCTGCGCCGGGGCGTCTAGCACAGATACGCAGTATTTT
TRBJ2-6 TRBV2 TRBD1 - 17 CASSERQGLSGANVLTF TGTGCCAGCAGTGAAAGACAGGGGCTCTCTGGGGCCAACGTCCTGACTTTC
TRBJ2-5 TRBV19 - - 14 CASSIKVGQETQYF TGTGCCAGTAGTATAAAGGTGGGGCAAGAGACCCAGTACTTC
TRBJ2-6 TRBV7-9 - - 18 CASSKAAGLRSGANVLTF TGTGCCAGCAGCAAAGCGGCAGGGCTTCGCTCTGGGGCCAACGTCCTGACTTTC
TRBJ2-2 TRBV2 - - 12 CASNWGPGELFF TGTGCCAGCAACTGGGGGCCCGGGGAGCTGTTTTTT
TRBJ1-1 TRBV5-1 - - 15 CASSLDSPMNTEAFF TGCGCCAGCAGCTTGGACAGCCCCATGAACACTGAAGCTTTCTTT
TRBJ2-7 TRBV10-3 TRBD2 once 15 CAISAARGSTYEQYF TGTGCCATCAGTGCGGCGCGGGGGAGTACCTACGAGCAGTACTTC
TRBJ1-2 TRBV27 - - 15 CASSLRPRDLYGYTF TGTGCCAGCAGTTTAAGGCCCAGGGATCTCTATGGCTACACCTTC
TRBJ1-2 TRBV10-2 TRBD1 few 16 CASDTPGQGVAGGYTF TGCGCCAGCGATACACCGGGACAGGGAGTCGCGGGCGGCTACACCTTC
TRBJ2-6 TRBV6-1 - few 15 CASSEAHPGANVLTF TGTGCCAGCAGTGAAGCCCATCCTGGGGCCAACGTCCTGACTTTC
TRBJ1-5 TRBV9 - - 14 CASSEGGLNQPQHF TGTGCCAGCAGCGAGGGGGGGCTTAATCAGCCCCAGCATTTT
TRBJ2-1 TRBV5-1 TRBD2 - 19 CASSSGTSGRILIGNEQFF TGCGCCAGCAGCTCCGGGACTAGCGGGAGGATTCTCATTGGCAATGAGCAGTTCTTC
TRBJ1-4 TRBV10-3 - - 14 CAISEPQPGEKLFF TGTGCCATCAGTGAGCCTCAACCGGGGGAAAAACTGTTTTTT
TRBJ2-1 TRBV9 TRBD2 - 15 CASTPPGRVGGEQFF TGTGCCAGCACCCCCCCGGGGAGGGTGGGTGGTGAGCAGTTCTTC
TRBJ1-2 TRBV7-2 TRBD1 once 16 CASSLGQGASNYGYTF TGTGCCAGCAGCTTGGGACAGGGGGCGTCCAACTATGGCTACACCTTC
TRBJ1-2 TRBV10-3 TRBD1 - 14 CAIRTGRQTYGYTF TGTGCCATCAGGACAGGGCGTCAAACCTATGGCTACACCTTC
TRBJ2-5 TRBV7-9 - - 15 CASSWYAGDRETQYF TGTGCCAGCAGCTGGTACGCTGGCGATCGGGAGACCCAGTACTTC
TRBJ1-5 TRBV7-8 - - 17 CASSLWGPTGPNQPQHF TGTGCCAGCAGCTTATGGGGACCGACAGGACCTAATCAGCCCCAGCATTTT
TRBJ1-2 TRBV2 TRBD1 - 12 CASSNRGASYTF TGTGCCAGCAGCAACAGGGGGGCTTCCTACACCTTC
TRBJ2-5 TRBV5-4 - - 12 CASSFGAETQYF TGTGCCAGCAGCTTTGGGGCGGAGACCCAGTACTTC
TRBJ2-6 TRBV11-3 TRBD1 - 15 CASSQGAWGANVLTF TGTGCCAGCAGTCAGGGGGCGTGGGGGGCCAACGTCCTGACTTTC
TRBJ2-1 TRBV15 - - 17 CATSRIPWLSASNEQFF TGTGCCACCAGCAGGATCCCCTGGTTGAGTGCCTCCAATGAGCAGTTCTTC
TRBJ2-1 TRBV7-9 - few 13 CASSRDQHRQQFF TGTGCCAGCAGCCGGGACCAACATAGGCAGCAGTTCTTC
TRBJ1-2 TRBV27 TRBD1 - 14 CASSLGTGSYGYTF TGTGCCAGCAGTTTGGGGACAGGGTCCTATGGCTACACCTTC
TRBJ1-4 TRBV4-1 - few 12 CASSRHEEKLFF TGCGCCAGCAGCCGTCACGAGGAAAAACTGTTTTTT
TRBJ2-5 TRBV18 TRBD1 few 15 CASSPPQGAMETQYF TGTGCCAGCTCACCACCCCAGGGGGCGATGGAGACCCAGTACTTC
TRBJ1-5 TRBV4-3 - - 15 CASSRWLESNQPQHF TGCGCCAGCAGCCGTTGGTTAGAGAGCAATCAGCCCCAGCATTTT
TRBJ2-6 TRBV10-3 TRBD1 - 16 CAISPTGGSGANVLTF TGTGCCATCAGCCCGACAGGGGGATCTGGGGCCAACGTCCTGACTTTC
TRBJ2-4 TRBV5-8 - few 13 CASSGTVKNIQYF TGTGCCAGCAGTGGGACCGTTAAAAACATTCAGTACTTC
TRBJ2-3 TRBV10-1 - - 12 CASSEYPGPQYF TGCGCCAGCAGTGAGTATCCGGGACCACAGTATTTT
TRBJ1-6 TRBV28 - - 17 CASSYLGQSSYNSPLHF TGTGCCAGCAGTTATCTCGGGCAAAGCTCCTATAATTCACCCCTCCACTTT
TRBJ1-5 TRBV7-9 TRBD1 few 15 CASSLKTGVYQPQHF TGTGCCAGCAGCCTAAAGACAGGGGTCTATCAGCCCCAGCATTTT
TRBJ2-3 TRBV19 - - 13 CASSREDSDTQYF TGTGCCAGTAGTAGGGAAGATTCAGATACGCAGTATTTT
TRBJ2-5 TRBV5-4 TRBD2 - 14 CASSSWRGGETQYF TGTGCCAGCAGCAGTTGGCGGGGGGGAGAGACCCAGTACTTC
TRBJ1-2 TRBV19 - - 14 CASSATGRNYGYTF TGTGCCAGTAGTGCGACCGGGAGGAACTATGGCTACACCTTC
TRBJ2-1 TRBV23-1 - few 16 CASSPGPQLTHNEQFF TGCGCCAGCAGTCCGGGCCCCCAACTCACACACAATGAGCAGTTCTTC
TRBJ2-1 TRBV7-2 TRBD2 - 17 CASKLRGGTSGSSRQFF TGTGCCAGTAAGCTTAGGGGGGGGACTAGCGGTTCAAGTAGGCAGTTCTTC
TRBJ1-5 TRBV6-5 - - 14 CASSYRRSNQPQHF TGTGCCAGCAGTTACAGGAGGAGCAATCAGCCCCAGCATTTT
TRBJ1-2 TRBV15 TRBD1 - 13 CATSLTGYYGYTF TGTGCCACCAGCTTGACAGGGTATTATGGCTACACCTTC
TRBJ1-5 TRBV18 - - 14 CASSLVGLDQPQHF TGTGCCAGCTCACTAGTAGGGTTGGATCAGCCCCAGCATTTT
TRBJ1-3 TRBV10-3 - - 13 CAISEGSGNTIYF TGTGCCATCAGTGAGGGCTCTGGAAACACCATATATTTT